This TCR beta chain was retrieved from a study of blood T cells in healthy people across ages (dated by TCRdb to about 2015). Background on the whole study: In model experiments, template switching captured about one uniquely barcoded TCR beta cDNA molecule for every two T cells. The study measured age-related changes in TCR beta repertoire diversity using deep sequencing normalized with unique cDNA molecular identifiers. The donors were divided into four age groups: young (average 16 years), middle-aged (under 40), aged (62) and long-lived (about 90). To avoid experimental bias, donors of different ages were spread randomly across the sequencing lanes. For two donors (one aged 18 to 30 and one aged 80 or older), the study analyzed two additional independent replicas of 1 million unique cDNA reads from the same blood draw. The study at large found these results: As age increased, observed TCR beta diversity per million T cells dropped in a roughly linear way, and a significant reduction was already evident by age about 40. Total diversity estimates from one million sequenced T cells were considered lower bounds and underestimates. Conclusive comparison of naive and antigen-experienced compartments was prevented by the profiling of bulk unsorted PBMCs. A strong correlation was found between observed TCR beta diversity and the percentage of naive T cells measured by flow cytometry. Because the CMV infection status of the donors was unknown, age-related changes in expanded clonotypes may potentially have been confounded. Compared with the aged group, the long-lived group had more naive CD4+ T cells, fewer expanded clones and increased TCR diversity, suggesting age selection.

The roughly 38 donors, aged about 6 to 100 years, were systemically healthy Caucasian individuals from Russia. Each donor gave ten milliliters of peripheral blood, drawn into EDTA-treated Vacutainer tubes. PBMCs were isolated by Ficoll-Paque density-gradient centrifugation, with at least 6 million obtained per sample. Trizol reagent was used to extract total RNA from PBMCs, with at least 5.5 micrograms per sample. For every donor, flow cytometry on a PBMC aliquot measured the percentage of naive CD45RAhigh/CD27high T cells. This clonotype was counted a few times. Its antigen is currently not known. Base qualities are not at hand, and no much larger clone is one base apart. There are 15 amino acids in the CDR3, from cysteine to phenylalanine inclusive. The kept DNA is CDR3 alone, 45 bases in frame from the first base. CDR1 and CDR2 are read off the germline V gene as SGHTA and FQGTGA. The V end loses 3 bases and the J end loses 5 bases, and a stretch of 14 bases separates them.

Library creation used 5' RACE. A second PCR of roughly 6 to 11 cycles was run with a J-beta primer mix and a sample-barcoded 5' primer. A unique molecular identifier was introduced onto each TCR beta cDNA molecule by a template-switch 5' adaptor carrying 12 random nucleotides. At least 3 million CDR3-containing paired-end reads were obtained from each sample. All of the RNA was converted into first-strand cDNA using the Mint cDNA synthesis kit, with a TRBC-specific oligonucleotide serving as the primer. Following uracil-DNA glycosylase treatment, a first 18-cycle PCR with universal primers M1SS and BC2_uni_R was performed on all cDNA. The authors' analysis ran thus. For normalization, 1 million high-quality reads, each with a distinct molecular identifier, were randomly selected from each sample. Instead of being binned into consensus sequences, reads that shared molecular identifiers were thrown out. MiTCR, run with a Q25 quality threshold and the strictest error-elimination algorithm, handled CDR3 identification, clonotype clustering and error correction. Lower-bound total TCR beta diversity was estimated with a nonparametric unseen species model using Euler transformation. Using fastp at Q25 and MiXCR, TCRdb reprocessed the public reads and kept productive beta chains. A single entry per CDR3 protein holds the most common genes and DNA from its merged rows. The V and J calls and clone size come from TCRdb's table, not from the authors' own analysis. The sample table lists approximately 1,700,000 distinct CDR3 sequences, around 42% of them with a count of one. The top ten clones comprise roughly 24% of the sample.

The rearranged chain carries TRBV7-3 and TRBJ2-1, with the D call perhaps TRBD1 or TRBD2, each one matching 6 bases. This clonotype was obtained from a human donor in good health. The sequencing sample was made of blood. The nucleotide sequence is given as TGTGCCAGCAGCTTTGTGGGGGGCTCTCACAATGAGCAGTTCTTC. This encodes CASSFVGGSHNEQFF.